This T cell receptor beta chain is from a study of beta chain features in type 1 diabetes. Study-wide results and limits: Among patients with Type 1 diabetes, TCRB CDR3s were moderately but significantly shorter in every one of the four CD4+ subsets. Diminished insertions and augmented deletions at VDJ junctions characterized type 1 diabetes patients.

Expressed TCRB transcripts were sequenced because the isolated RNA had all been reverse transcribed beforehand. Libraries were prepared by immunoSEQ multiplex PCR; TCRdb keeps only in-frame clonotypes and omits some of them. The sample yields around 140,000 clones, approximately 13% seen once. This clone was recorded a few times. The antigen remains undetermined. This CDR3 has 14 residues. The V gene lost 5 bases and the J gene lost 0 bases, with 7 bases spanning the gap. From germline, CDR1 is MDHEN and CDR2 SYDVKM. This chain joins TRBV28 and TRBJ1-4; the D gene is possibly TRBD1 (5 bases). The TCR sequence derives from a man aged 18 to 29 with type 1 diabetes. The sample consisted of central memory CD4+ T cells from blood. The CDR3 sequence is CASSDSATNEKLFF. In DNA form, the CDR3 reads TGTGCCAGCAGTGACAGTGCAACTAATGAAAAACTGTTTTTT.